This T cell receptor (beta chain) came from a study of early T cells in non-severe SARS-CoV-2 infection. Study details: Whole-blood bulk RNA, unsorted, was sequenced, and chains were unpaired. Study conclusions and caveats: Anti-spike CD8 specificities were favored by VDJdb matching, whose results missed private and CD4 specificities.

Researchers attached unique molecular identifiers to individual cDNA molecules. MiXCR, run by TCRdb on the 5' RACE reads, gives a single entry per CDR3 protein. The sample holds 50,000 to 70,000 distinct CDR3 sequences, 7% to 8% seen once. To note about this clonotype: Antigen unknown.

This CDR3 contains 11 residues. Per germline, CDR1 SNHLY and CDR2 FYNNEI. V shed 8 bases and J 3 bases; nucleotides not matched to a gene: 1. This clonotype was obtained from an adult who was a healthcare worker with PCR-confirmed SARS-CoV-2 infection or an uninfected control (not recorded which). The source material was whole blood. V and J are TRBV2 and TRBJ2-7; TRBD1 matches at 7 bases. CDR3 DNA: TGTGCCAGCTCAGGGGGCTACGAGCAGTACTTC. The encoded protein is CASSGGYEQYF.